The T cell receptor (beta chain) under discussion was sequenced for a study of PD-L1 blockade in urothelial cancer. Study as a whole: When patients started atezolizumab in the mid-2010s, it was given at 1,200 mg intravenously every 3 weeks. Patients had been given 0 to 3 earlier chemotherapy regimens.

Time point: pretreatment peripheral blood. Profiled with immunoSEQ multiplex PCR; TCRdb holds only in-frame clones, not every one. The sample includes around 63,000 clones, approximately 80% of them seen just once. Of note for this clone: Its antigen remains unknown.

Regarding the study as a whole: Tumor-associated blood clones were expanded more by durable-benefit patients at 3 weeks.

The sequence came from a man between 65 and 79 years old with urothelial cancer. This specimen consisted of PBMCs, obtained around atezolizumab (anti-PD-L1) treatment.

CDR3 sequence reads: CASSLTGGLGQPQHF. For the CDR3, the DNA is TGTGCCAGCAGTTTGACAGGGGGCTTGGGTCAGCCCCAGCATTTT. This chain joins TRBV27 and TRBJ1-5, with TRBD1 matching 10 bases. Germline assignment: CDR1 MNHEY and CDR2 SMNVEV (reference sequence). CDR3 size: 15 residues. J was trimmed by 6 bases and V by 3 bases; bases with no gene match: 5.